This entry concerns a single T cell receptor beta chain. This entry is derived from a study of blood T cell repertoires in COVID-19. Across the whole study: The United States, Italy and Spain provided the acute and convalescent COVID-19 samples.

As originally analysed: The authors estimated nucleated cell counts from reference gene primer amplification. The method was immunoSEQ multiplex PCR; TCRdb's version includes in-frame clones alone and lacks a portion of them. V and J calls plus clone size are reproduced from that table; the DNA served to infer D and trimming. The sample holds 150,000 to 200,000 clones, about 83% seen once. Trimming removed 3 bases from V and 4 bases from J, with 12 bases in between. The CDR3 spans 15 residues. Germline CDR1 is LGHDT and CDR2 is YNNKEL (reference sequence). Sequenced sample: peripheral blood. The receptor's source is a woman older than 75 with acute or convalescent COVID-19. V and J are TRBV3-1 (or the pseudogene TRBV3-2) and TRBJ2-2, with D perhaps TRBD2 (5 bases). This CDR3 reads CASSQMAGGTGELFF. Written as DNA, the CDR3 is TGTGCCAGCAGCCAGATGGCGGGTGGCACCGGGGAGCTGTTTTTT.